Here is one TCR beta chain with its context. This clonotype has more than one count but fewer than ten. This receptor's antigen is unknown. No clone much larger than this one lies a single base away; base qualities are absent. Receptor amplification or capture employed RT-PCR. This sample was sequenced with an Illumina MiSeq. Using fastp at Q25 and MiXCR, TCRdb reprocessed the public reads and kept productive beta chains. Rows merge per CDR3 protein into single entries with the most common DNA and genes. This sample lists 550,000 to 750,000 distinct CDR3 sequences; approximately 15% were detected once. Of the sample, roughly 3.9% falls within the top ten clones. The sample originates from a study (TCRdb year 2016). The sample was memory CD4+ T cells from blood. The sequence came from a female donor in good health, serving as a healthy control.

The DNA sequence follows: TGTGCCAGCAGCCTTCCAGGAAGAAACACCATATATTTT. The translation is CASSLPGRNTIYF. The chain joins TRBV11-2 to TRBJ1-3, with the identity of the D gene unclear. The CDR3 runs 13 amino acids, cysteine and phenylalanine included. Only the CDR3 DNA stays, 39 bases, in frame from base 1. CDR1 is given as SGHAT and CDR2 as FQNNGV, both from the germline V gene. The junction shows trimming of 5 bases on V and 5 bases on J, plus 10 bases between the germline ends. The full variable domain, completed from the reference TRBV11-2 and TRBJ1-3 proteins outside the CDR3, reads EAGVAQSPRYKIIEKRQSVAFWCNPISGHATLYWYQQILGQGPKLLIQFQNNGVVDDSQLPKDRFSAERLKGVDSTLKIQPAKLEDSAVYLCASSLPGRNTIYFGEGSWLTVV.